This T cell receptor (beta chain) was sequenced during a study of cytomegalovirus exposure and HLA in healthy donors. The V gene's germline CDR1 is SGHKS and CDR2 YYEKEE (reference sequence). The CDR3 runs 18 residues. The germline V and J ends were trimmed by 3 bases and 6 bases, with 27 bases remaining between them. This clone was seen once. Measured with immunoSEQ multiplex PCR; TCRdb has only the in-frame clones, and not every one. Altogether about 360,000 clones are present, 70% to 90% being singletons, with the ten largest covering approximately 0.86%. The sequence was obtained from a woman aged 18-35 years in good health and CMV-seronegative. Sequenced: PBMCs. The V and J genes are TRBV5-5 and TRBJ1-1; D is unresolved. Here the CDR3 reads CASSSTRGRDWDGAEAFF. In nucleotides, the CDR3 is TGTGCCAGCAGCTCTACTAGAGGCCGGGATTGGGATGGCGCTGAAGCTTTCTTT. Together with reference TRBV5-5 and TRBJ1-1, the CDR3 gives the full variable domain: DAGVTQSPTHLIKTRGQQVTLRCSPISGHKSVSWYQQVLGQGPQFIFQYYEKEERGRGNFPDRFSARQFPNYSSELNVNALLLGDSALYLCASSSTRGRDWDGAEAFFGQGTRLTVV.